This TCR beta chain was identified during a study of T cells in Graves' hyperthyroidism and ophthalmopathy. The length of the CDR3 is 12 residues. Germline assignment: CDR1 SNHLY and CDR2 FYNNEI. Trimming cost V 8 bases and J 9 bases, with 14 bases left between them. TCR beta CDR3 regions were amplified from RNA. In the first-round RT-PCR of the TCR CDR3, the HTBI primer set was used. TCRdb used MiXCR to reprocess the multiplex PCR reads, holding one entry per CDR3 protein. The sample holds roughly 500,000 distinct CDR3 sequences; about half are singletons and the top ten take roughly 19%. The rearrangement links TRBV2 to TRBJ2-1; D is perhaps TRBD1 or TRBD2 (5 bases each). Sequenced material: peripheral blood or thyroid tissue (not recorded which). The TCR sequence derives from an adult woman with Graves' disease, either hyperthyroidism or ophthalmopathy (not recorded which). CDR3 nucleotides: TGTGCCAGCGCCGGGGCCTGGGGTGAGCAGTTCTTC. Its translation: CASAGAWGEQFF.